These 20 T cell receptor beta chains share one sample of origin, sequenced in a study of blood T cell repertoires in COVID-19. Libraries were prepared by immunoSEQ multiplex PCR; TCRdb keeps only in-frame clonotypes and omits some of them. The repertoire holds about 370,000 clones, around 90% seen once, with around 2.8% in the top ten. The specimen sequenced was peripheral blood. The source of these receptors is a woman younger than 45 with COVID-19, enrolled during active disease.

This sequence joins TRBV18 and TRBJ2-7, with a tentative D call TRBD1 (6 bases). The germline gives CDR1 KGHSH, CDR2 LQKENI. The CDR3 is 16 amino acids. Between the trimmed V and J ends, which lost 2 bases and 3 bases, there was a span of 17 bases. The CDR3 is CASSPAMTGADYEQYF. CDR3 nucleotides: TGTGCCAGCTCACCAGCTATGACAGGAGCTGACTACGAGCAGTACTTC.

The chain combines TRBV28 with TRBJ2-7; TRBD1 matches 7 bases. Unmatched junction bases numbered 10, after V lost 6 bases and J lost 2 bases. The CDR3 runs to 15 residues. Germline CDR1 MDHEN, CDR2 SYDVKM. CDR3 sequence: CASRYERDSTYEQYF. CDR3 nucleotides: TGTGCCAGCAGGTACGAAAGGGACAGCACCTACGAGCAGTACTTC.

V and J are TRBV9 and TRBJ2-1; tentatively, D is TRBD2 (6 bases). The germline gives CDR1 SGDLS, CDR2 YYNGEE. The CDR3 is 15 residues long. Trimming stripped 6 bases from V and 0 bases from J, with 13 bases between. CDR3 region: CASTGGEFSYNEQFF. DNA for the CDR3: TGTGCCAGCACCGGAGGGGAATTCTCCTACAATGAGCAGTTCTTC.

The chain joins TRBV7-2 to TRBJ2-5, with no clear D. The CDR3 covers 13 residues. Trimming pared 3 bases from V and 2 bases from J, leaving 7 bases between. Looked up from germline, CDR1 is SGHTA and CDR2 is FQGNSA. The CDR3 DNA sequence: TGTGCCAGCAGCTTTTCCCGGCAAGAGACCCAGTACTTC. It codes for CASSFSRQETQYF.

The chain carries TRBV4-3 and TRBJ2-3; D gene ambiguous. V shed 0 bases and J shed 8 bases, with 9 bases lying between them. This CDR3 has 13 residues. Per the germline V gene, CDR1 is LGHNA and CDR2 is YSLEER. DNA for the CDR3: TGCGCCAGCAGCCAAGAGCCGAGCCCTACGCAGTATTTT. It codes for CASSQEPSPTQYF.

This chain links TRBV19 with TRBJ2-7; TRBD2 matches at 8 bases. J lost 3 bases, V lost 5 bases, and 9 bases had no gene match. Germline CDR1 reads LNHDA; CDR2 reads SQIVND (reference sequence). The CDR3 has 15 amino acids. The CDR3 is CASSGDGGDYYEQYF. The CDR3 DNA sequence: TGTGCCAGTAGTGGGGACGGGGGGGACTACTACGAGCAGTACTTC.

The V and J genes are TRBV4-3 and TRBJ1-5; D call uncertain. CDR3 size: 16 residues. Trimming removed 0 bases from V and 2 bases from J, with 11 bases in between. Germline loops: CDR1 LGHNA, CDR2 YSLEER. The CDR3 protein is CASSQDSGSGNQPQHF. In nucleotides, the CDR3 is TGCGCCAGCAGCCAAGATAGCGGGTCCGGCAATCAGCCCCAGCATTTT.

The rearrangement joins TRBV7-2 to TRBJ1-6; 7 positions agree with TRBD1. CDR1 is SGHTA, CDR2 FQGNSA, per germline. V shed 4 bases and J 7 bases; nucleotides not matched to a gene: 10. This CDR3 comprises 16 residues. CDR3 nucleotide sequence: TGTGCCAGCAGCTCAGGGGGGTTGATGTTGAATTCACCCCTCCACTTT. Encoded protein: CASSSGGLMLNSPLHF.

The chain uses TRBV27 and TRBJ1-2; TRBD1 aligns across 9 bases. Looked up from germline, CDR1 is MNHEY and CDR2 is SMNVEV (reference sequence). The trim removed 3 bases at V and 2 bases at J, leaving 1 base unmatched. The length of the CDR3 is 14 residues. The CDR3 coding sequence is TGTGCCAGCAGTTTCACAGGGGGCAACTATGGCTACACCTTC. It codes for CASSFTGGNYGYTF.

The chain links TRBV9 to TRBJ2-3, with 11 bases aligning to TRBD2. Germline CDR1 is SGDLS and CDR2 is YYNGEE. The CDR3 is 16 amino acids. The ends lost 3 bases at V and 1 base at J; junction bases unmatched: 4. This chain's CDR3 is CASSATGLAGTDTQYF. The CDR3 region has the DNA TGTGCCAGCAGCGCCACGGGACTAGCGGGCACAGATACGCAGTATTTT.

The genes are TRBV5-1 and TRBJ2-4, with 14 nucleotides matching TRBD2. The CDR3 has 19 residues. The germline gives CDR1 SGHRS, CDR2 YFSETQ. V trimming: 4 bases; J trimming: 2 bases; junction bases outside the gene matches: 11. The CDR3 spells CASSTGLAGGVGTKNIQYF. For the CDR3, the DNA is TGCGCCAGCAGCACCGGACTAGCGGGGGGCGTGGGGACCAAAAACATTCAGTACTTC.

V usage is TRBV5-4 and J usage is TRBJ2-7; 11 nucleotides match TRBD2. From germline, CDR1 is SGHNT and CDR2 YYREEE (reference sequence). With V trimmed by 5 bases and J by 5 bases, 9 bases remained unmatched. The CDR3 extends over 15 amino acids. The CDR3 DNA reads TGTGCCAGCAGTAGGGTAGCGGGGGGGCCGGACGAGCAGTACTTC. The encoded protein is CASSRVAGGPDEQYF. Full variable domain (outside the CDR3, taken from reference TRBV5-4 and TRBJ2-7): ETGVTQSPTHLIKTRGQQVTLRCSSQSGHNTVSWYQQALGQGPQFIFQYYREEENGRGNFPPRFSGLQFPNYSSELNVNALELDDSALYLCASSRVAGGPDEQYFGPGTRLTVT.

The V gene is TRBV2, the J gene TRBJ1-5; no firm D call. The CDR3 totals 13 residues. V was trimmed by 7 bases and J by 0 bases, leaving 7 bases between them. CDR1 is SNHLY and CDR2 is FYNNEI in the germline V gene. The CDR3 here is CASMRDSNQPQHF. The CDR3 nucleotides read TGTGCCAGCATGAGGGATAGCAATCAGCCCCAGCATTTT.

This chain uses TRBV6-2 or TRBV6-3 with TRBJ2-4; no reliable D call. The germline gives CDR1 MNHEY, CDR2 SVGEGT. V gave up 0 bases and J gave up 11 bases, with 20 bases separating them. This CDR3 spans 16 amino acids. The CDR3 bases are TGTGCCAGCAGTTACTCCCCCGACGGGTCCCCCAATCTTCAGTACTTC. Residues: CASSYSPDGSPNLQYF.

The chain joins TRBV19 to TRBJ2-5; maybe TRBD1 (6 bases). The ends were cut back, 1 base at V and 4 bases at J, with 7 bases in the middle. In germline, CDR1 is LNHDA, CDR2 SQIVND (reference sequence). This CDR3 has 13 residues. The DNA of the CDR3 is TGTGCCAGTAGTATAGTACAGGGAGAGACCCAGTACTTC. This translates into CASSIVQGETQYF. The complete variable domain, with remaining parts taken from reference TRBV19 and TRBJ2-5, reads DGGITQSPKYLFRKEGQNVTLSCEQNLNHDAMYWYRQDPGQGLRLIYYSQIVNDFQKGDIAEGYSVSREKKESFPLTVTSAQKNPTAFYLCASSIVQGETQYFGPGTRLLVL.

The gene calls are TRBV3-1 (or the pseudogene TRBV3-2) and TRBJ2-1; TRBD2 aligns across 8 bases. The germline CDR1 and CDR2 sequences are LGHDT and YNNKEL (reference sequence). The CDR3 spans 16 residues. Trimming cost V 4 bases and J 1 base; bases outside gene matches: 6. The CDR3, as DNA: TGTGCCAGCAGCCCCTGGGCGGGAGGATCCTACAATGAGCAGTTCTTC. Translation: CASSPWAGGSYNEQFF.

The chain employs TRBV18 and TRBJ2-5; 8 bases line up with TRBD1. CDR1 KGHSH and CDR2 LQKENI come from the germline V gene. Trimming cost V 3 bases and J 9 bases; bases outside gene matches: 3. The CDR3 loop spans 12 amino acids. CDR3 sequence reads: CASSPSTGAQYF. In DNA, the CDR3 is TGTGCCAGCTCACCGTCGACAGGGGCCCAGTACTTC. The complete variable domain, with remaining parts taken from reference TRBV18 and TRBJ2-5, reads NAGVMQNPRHLVRRRGQEARLRCSPMKGHSHVYWYRQLPEEGLKFMVYLQKENIIDESGMPKERFSAEFPKEGPSILRIQQVVRGDSAAYFCASSPSTGAQYFGPGTRLLVL.

The chain carries TRBV9 and TRBJ1-1; 7 nucleotides align to TRBD1. The junction had 9 bases not matched to a gene; V was cut back by 3 bases and J by 4 bases. The V gene's germline CDR1 is SGDLS and CDR2 YYNGEE. CDR3 size: 15 residues. The CDR3 bases are TGTGCCAGCAGCGCAAATACAGGGGTGGGCACTGAAGCTTTCTTT. Its protein product is CASSANTGVGTEAFF.

In DNA, the CDR3 is TGTGCCAGTAGTATAGAGGGAGGAGGGGCAAACACCATATATTTT. Translated: CASSIEGGGANTIYF. The V and J genes are TRBV19 and TRBJ1-3, with D possibly matching TRBD1 (5 bases). V was cut by 0 bases and J by 6 bases, with 12 bases left in between. CDR3 length equals 15 residues. Germline-derived CDR1 and CDR2 are LNHDA and SQIVND (reference sequence).

In DNA form, the CDR3 reads TGTGCCAGCAGTTTCGCGGGGGGGGGCACAGATACGCAGTATTTT. As protein: CASSFAGGGTDTQYF. V is TRBV6-4 and J is TRBJ2-3; 9 bases are shared with TRBD2. The CDR3 consists of 15 residues. The germline V gene encodes CDR1 MRHNA and CDR2 SNTAGT. V gave up 5 bases and J gave up 1 base; unmatched junction bases: 4.